A selection of T cell receptor beta chains follows, all from one sample in a study of T-cell reconstitution after alpha-beta-depleted transplantation in children. TCRdb processed the PCR reads anew with MiXCR; each CDR3 protein has one entry. The sample carries approximately 130,000 distinct CDR3 sequences, 8.5% to 10% recorded once. Material: PBMCs, mostly from graft donor cells, obtained 180 days after TCRalphabeta/CD19-depleted stem cell transplant. Source of these receptors: a girl in the first two years of life who had a stem cell transplant for combined immunodeficiency, so the T cells may come from the graft donor. Each CDR3 is given with its conserved first and last residue. D genes are given only for firm matches. Expanded clones are given a class, and other clones once, few, many or no size at all.

abundance,v_gene,j_gene,d_gene,CDR3nt,CDR3aa
few,TRBV5-1,TRBJ2-3,.,TGCGCCAGCAGCTTGGAAGCCGGACGCAGGTATACGCAGTATTTT,CASSLEAGRRYTQYF
few,TRBV10-3,TRBJ1-2,.,TGTGCCATCAGCTACAGGGTCCTCTATGGCTACACCTTC,CAISYRVLYGYTF
.,TRBV6-2/TRBV6-3,TRBJ2-1,TRBD2,TGTGCCAGCACCACCGGGACTAGCGGGCGTGAGCAGTTCTTC,CASTTGTSGREQFF
few,TRBV11-3,TRBJ2-1,TRBD1,TGTGCCAGCAGCCCCCGTGACAGGGTCAATGAGCAGTTCTTC,CASSPRDRVNEQFF
.,TRBV7-2,TRBJ1-3,TRBD1,TGTGCCAGCAGCCCGGGACAGGGGGAAGCGACCATATATTTT,CASSPGQGEATIYF
few,TRBV7-7,TRBJ2-5,.,TGTGCTAGCAGCCAAGTTTCGGGACTTTCAGAGACCCAGTACTTC,CASSQVSGLSETQYF
few,TRBV6-2/TRBV6-3,TRBJ2-1,.,TGTGCCAGCAGAAGGACACTCACGGCTCTGTTCTTC,CASRRTLTALFF
.,TRBV20-1,TRBJ2-7,TRBD2,TGCAGTGCTCCCAAACCGGGACTAAACCCCTACGAGCAGTACTTC,CSAPKPGLNPYEQYF
.,TRBV12-3/TRBV12-4,TRBJ2-7,TRBD1,TGTGCCAGCAGTTCGGATGACAGGGGGAGCTACGAGCAGTACTTC,CASSSDDRGSYEQYF
many,TRBV7-2,TRBJ2-1,TRBD2,TGTGCCAGCAGCCCGGGGGGGGTAAGGAATGAGCAGTTCTTC,CASSPGGVRNEQFF
few,TRBV7-9,TRBJ1-6,.,TGTGCCAGCAGCTTAGCCTGGGACTATTCACCCCTCCACTTT,CASSLAWDYSPLHF
.,TRBV12-3/TRBV12-4,TRBJ1-1,.,TGTGCCAGCAGTTTAGCCCTGACTGTTCGTTCTGAAGCTTTCTTT,CASSLALTVRSEAFF
many,TRBV30,TRBJ2-2,.,TGTGCCTGGAGTGACAGCACCGGGGAGCTGTTTTTT,CAWSDSTGELFF
.,TRBV10-3,TRBJ2-2,.,TGTGCCATCAGTGGGGGGCAGGCCGTAACCGGGGAGCTGTTTTTT,CAISGGQAVTGELFF
.,TRBV10-3,TRBJ2-1,TRBD2,TGTGCCATCAGTGAGTTTAGCGGGAATGAGCAGTTCTTC,CAISEFSGNEQFF
many,TRBV20-1,TRBJ1-5,.,TGCAGTGCTATAACCCCCTGGGGAAGTAGGCAGCCCCAGCATTTT,CSAITPWGSRQPQHF
.,TRBV20-1,TRBJ2-5,.,TGCAGTGCTAGAGATCCCCACACGCAAGAGACCCAGTACTTC,CSARDPHTQETQYF
few,TRBV20-1,TRBJ2-5,TRBD2,TGCAGTGCTACCAGCTATTCGGGAGGGCCTCGCGAGACCCAGTACTTC,CSATSYSGGPRETQYF
few,TRBV12-3/TRBV12-4,TRBJ2-3,.,TGTGCCAGCAGCCAGAGGACACGAAGCACAGATACGCAGTATTTT,CASSQRTRSTDTQYF
few,TRBV5-1,TRBJ2-1,.,TGCGCCAGCAGTTGGGTAGCGGAGCCCTACAATGAGCAGTTCTTC,CASSWVAEPYNEQFF
many,TRBV29-1,TRBJ2-1,TRBD2,TGCAGCGTTGTAGGGACTGGGGGGGATGAGCAGTTCTTC,CSVVGTGGDEQFF
.,TRBV7-2,TRBJ2-3,TRBD2,TGTGCCAGCAGCCGGACTAGCGGGGGGGCCGGCACAGATACGCAGTATTTT,CASSRTSGGAGTDTQYF
.,TRBV5-1,TRBJ2-6,.,TGCGCCAGCAGCTTCGGGATTCGGGCCAACGTCCTGACTTTC,CASSFGIRANVLTF
few,TRBV12-3/TRBV12-4,TRBJ1-1,TRBD1,TGTGCCAGCAGTTTAGGGACAGGGCCGGAAGCTTTCTTT,CASSLGTGPEAFF
once,TRBV7-9,TRBJ1-4,TRBD1,TGTGCCAGCAGCCCGCGGGACAGGGTGGATGAAAAACTGTTTTTT,CASSPRDRVDEKLFF
.,TRBV12-3/TRBV12-4,TRBJ2-1,TRBD2,TGTGCCAGCAGCCGACTAGCGGGAGGGCTGGGTGAGCAGTTCTTC,CASSRLAGGLGEQFF
.,TRBV29-1,TRBJ2-3,.,TGCAGCGCCGGGGGACAGATCACAGATACGCAGTATTTT,CSAGGQITDTQYF
.,TRBV29-1,TRBJ2-3,.,TGCAGCGTCCTGGTCCTAGCGGATACGCAGTATTTT,CSVLVLADTQYF
.,TRBV10-3,TRBJ1-5,TRBD1,TGTGCCACCCAGATCTACCCCGGGACAGAGCACAATCAGCCCCAGCATTTT,CATQIYPGTEHNQPQHF
many,TRBV12-3/TRBV12-4,TRBJ2-7,.,TGTGCCAGCAGTTTTCCCTCAGGGCACGAGCAGTACTTC,CASSFPSGHEQYF
.,TRBV29-1,TRBJ1-2,.,TGCAGCGTAGGCCTGGCGGGCAGGGTCAATGGCTACACCTTC,CSVGLAGRVNGYTF
.,TRBV20-1,TRBJ2-6,TRBD2,TGCAGTGCCGCAGGCCTTCTAGCGGGAGTTCCTTCTGGGGCCAACGTCCTGACTTTC,CSAAGLLAGVPSGANVLTF
.,TRBV29-1,TRBJ2-3,.,TGCAGCGTTGATATCAGCGGAGACACAGATACGCAGTATTTT,CSVDISGDTDTQYF
many,TRBV7-2,TRBJ2-7,TRBD2,TGTGCCAGCAGCTTACGGCTAGCGGGGTACGAGCAGTACTTC,CASSLRLAGYEQYF
.,TRBV7-2,TRBJ2-1,.,TGTGCCAGCAGCTTAGTAGCGGATACCTACAATGAGCAGTTCTTC,CASSLVADTYNEQFF
few,TRBV29-1,TRBJ2-5,TRBD1,TGCAGCGTTGTGGGGACAGGCCCAGCCCAAGAGACCCAGTACTTC,CSVVGTGPAQETQYF
few,TRBV7-2,TRBJ2-5,.,TGTGCCAGCAGCTCATTTAGGGTTCAAGAGACCCAGTACTTC,CASSSFRVQETQYF
few,TRBV28,TRBJ1-6,.,TGTGCCAGCAAGGTACTTTATAATTCACCCCTCCACTTT,CASKVLYNSPLHF
.,TRBV5-1,TRBJ2-3,TRBD2,TGCGCCAGCAGCTCGACTAGCGGGAGGGCAGGAGATACGCAGTATTTT,CASSSTSGRAGDTQYF
.,TRBV30,TRBJ1-4,TRBD1,TGTGCCTGGAGTGTGTTAAGGACAGGGGATGAAAAACTGTTTTTT,CAWSVLRTGDEKLFF
few,TRBV7-2,TRBJ2-5,TRBD2,TGTGCCAGCAGCTCAAGACTAGCGGGAGTCGGAGAGACCCAGTACTTC,CASSSRLAGVGETQYF
many,TRBV5-1,TRBJ2-7,TRBD1,TGCGCCAGCAGCTTCACAGGGGGTGCCTACGAGCAGTACTTC,CASSFTGGAYEQYF
.,TRBV20-1,TRBJ2-7,TRBD2,TGCAGTGCTAGAGTGGCGGGAGGCTACGAGCAGTACTTC,CSARVAGGYEQYF
few,TRBV10-3,TRBJ1-1,.,TGTGCCATCAGTGAGTCGCCCAGGGGTGAAGGTGAAGCTTTCTTT,CAISESPRGEGEAFF
many,TRBV12-3/TRBV12-4,TRBJ2-2,.,TGTGCCAGCAGTTTCCTAGCCCCCGGGGAGCTGTTTTTT,CASSFLAPGELFF
.,TRBV24-1,TRBJ2-2,TRBD2,TGTGCCACCAGTGATGTGGGACTAGGGAACACCGGGGAGCTGTTTTTT,CATSDVGLGNTGELFF
.,TRBV12-3/TRBV12-4,TRBJ2-1,TRBD2,TGTGCCAGCAGTGGACTAGCGCGAAACAATGAGCAGTTCTTC,CASSGLARNNEQFF
few,TRBV6-2/TRBV6-3,TRBJ2-7,.,TGTGCCAGCAGAGACAAGACCTACGAGCAGTACTTC,CASRDKTYEQYF
few,TRBV10-3,TRBJ2-6,.,TGTGCCATCAGTGAGTCGAGGGGCCCTGGGGCCAACGTCCTGACTTTC,CAISESRGPGANVLTF
many,TRBV20-1,TRBJ1-2,.,TGCAGTGCTTACTTAGACAGGAACTATGGCTACACCTTC,CSAYLDRNYGYTF
.,TRBV5-1,TRBJ1-1,.,TGCGCCAGCAGCTTGGGGGGATGGGACACTGAAGCTTTCTTT,CASSLGGWDTEAFF
many,TRBV20-1,TRBJ2-5,TRBD2,TGCAGTGCTAGCAGCGGGAGCCAAGAGACCCAGTACTTC,CSASSGSQETQYF
few,TRBV7-6,TRBJ1-2,.,TGTGCCAGCAGCGGCCTTAGACGGATTCTCTATGGCTACACCTTC,CASSGLRRILYGYTF
few,TRBV11-2,TRBJ2-7,.,TGTGCCAGCAGCTTAGTGTCTAGCGAATACGAGCAGTACTTC,CASSLVSSEYEQYF
many,TRBV20-1,TRBJ1-5,TRBD1,TGCAGTGCTAGAGAAGGCGCAGAGGGGGCGAGTTGGCGCCAGCATTTT,CSAREGAEGASWRQHF
few,TRBV18,TRBJ1-1,.,TGTGCCAGCTCACGAGGGCTAGGAGCTTTCTTT,CASSRGLGAFF
.,TRBV15,TRBJ2-1,.,TGTGCCACCAAGACCGGGACTCGGTACAATAAGCAGTTCTTC,CATKTGTRYNKQFF
few,TRBV6-6,TRBJ2-7,.,TGTGCCAGCAGTTACGGCAGGTCCCACGAGCAGTACTTC,CASSYGRSHEQYF
few,TRBV7-9,TRBJ1-2,TRBD1,TGTGCCAGCAGCCACCCGGACAGGGGGCCCCCCGGTGGCTACACCTTC,CASSHPDRGPPGGYTF